This is a list of T cell receptor beta chains from one sample in a study of T-cell memory formation after mild COVID-19. TCRdb processed the 5' RACE reads anew with MiXCR; each CDR3 protein has one entry. The data hold about 430,000 distinct CDR3 sequences, with about 20% observed a single time. Sequenced: PBMCs or a T cell subset sorted from them (not recorded which). The source is a man in his late teens or twenties who had mild COVID-19 (a few samples of this study predate the infection). Cell type and time point are not known. The CDR3 runs from the conserved cysteine through the conserved F or W. The order of the fields is V gene, J gene, D gene, clone size, CDR3 protein, CDR3 DNA. A D gene is named only where the DNA matches it firmly. Expanded clones are given a class, and other clones once, few, many or no size at all.

>TRBV9|TRBJ1-1|.|.
CASSAGSGGMNTEAFF
TGTGCCAGCAGCGCTGGGAGTGGAGGGATGAACACTGAAGCTTTCTTT
>TRBV7-9|TRBJ2-7|.|few
CASSLGINPPYEQYF
TGTGCCAGCAGCTTAGGTATTAACCCTCCCTACGAGCAGTACTTC
>TRBV10-3|TRBJ2-5|.|few
CAISTLARLTQYF
TGTGCCATCAGCACCCTAGCGAGGCTGACCCAGTACTTC
>TRBV2|TRBJ2-2|.|.
CASSEGYVELFF
TGTGCCAGCAGTGAAGGATACGTGGAGCTGTTTTTT
>TRBV10-2|TRBJ1-1|.|.
CASSEGFLTEAFF
TGCGCCAGCAGTGAAGGGTTCCTCACTGAAGCTTTCTTT
>TRBV18|TRBJ1-2|.|.
CASSPRGADPYGYTF
TGTGCCAGCTCACCACGGGGGGCGGACCCCTATGGCTACACCTTC
>TRBV10-3|TRBJ1-2|.|few
CATPRTDSYGYTF
TGTGCCACCCCGAGGACGGATAGCTATGGCTACACCTTC
>TRBV19|TRBJ2-7|.|few
CASRRHSVSEQYF
TGTGCCAGTAGACGCCATTCCGTTAGCGAGCAGTACTTC
>TRBV4-2|TRBJ1-2|.|.
CASSQEQWAGYGYTF
TGTGCCAGCAGCCAAGAGCAGTGGGCGGGCTATGGCTACACCTTC
>TRBV7-2|TRBJ2-3|.|.
CASSTRRAYTDTQYF
TGTGCCAGCAGCACGCGGCGGGCCTACACAGATACGCAGTATTTT
>TRBV9|TRBJ2-5|.|once
CASSATPEETQYF
TGTGCCAGCAGCGCCACTCCGGAAGAGACCCAGTACTTC
>TRBV21-1|TRBJ1-5|.|.
CATSLPWGVNQPQHF
TGTGCCACCAGCCTCCCGTGGGGCGTCAATCAGCCCCAGCATTTT
>TRBV29-1|TRBJ1-2|.|.
CSVVVGAEGYTF
TGCAGCGTTGTGGTAGGGGCTGAGGGCTACACCTTC
>TRBV15|TRBJ2-1|.|once
CATTGNPGVNEQFF
TGTGCCACCACGGGAAACCCGGGCGTGAATGAGCAGTTCTTC
>TRBV28|TRBJ2-3|.|few
CASSLTGDWYTQYF
TGTGCCAGCAGTTTGACCGGGGACTGGTATACGCAGTATTTT
>TRBV7-2|TRBJ2-3|.|many
CASSIRQSTDTQYF
TGTGCCAGCAGCATCCGACAGAGCACAGATACGCAGTATTTT
>TRBV5-1|TRBJ1-2|.|.
CASSLEDRNYGYTF
TGCGCCAGCAGCTTGGAAGACAGGAACTATGGCTACACCTTC
>TRBV2|TRBJ2-7|.|many
CASSVSPAYEQYF
TGTGCCAGCAGTGTGTCCCCGGCCTACGAGCAGTACTTC
>TRBV27|TRBJ1-5|.|.
CASSLGVGYGQPQHF
TGTGCCAGCAGTTTAGGGGTAGGGTACGGTCAGCCCCAGCATTTT
>TRBV7-2|TRBJ2-6|TRBD1|few
CASSPRAGTGIFSGANVLTF
TGTGCCAGCAGCCCAAGAGCCGGGACAGGGATATTCTCTGGGGCCAACGTCCTGACTTTC
>TRBV20-1|TRBJ1-1|TRBD1|few
CSASDAGTGNTEAFF
TGCAGTGCTAGTGACGCCGGGACAGGGAACACTGAAGCTTTCTTT
>TRBV20-1|TRBJ2-3|.|many
CSALVGRADTQYF
TGCAGTGCCCTGGTAGGGCGGGCAGATACGCAGTATTTT
>TRBV12-3/TRBV12-4|TRBJ2-3|TRBD1|many
CASRVTGSTDTQYF
TGTGCCAGCAGAGTGACAGGGAGCACAGATACGCAGTATTTT
>TRBV7-6|TRBJ1-4|.|.
CASSLGGVDGKLFF
TGTGCCAGCAGCTTGGGGGGGGTGGATGGAAAACTGTTTTTT
>TRBV20-1|TRBJ2-2|TRBD2|.
CSAGDGLASGELFF
TGCAGTGCTGGGGACGGACTAGCTTCCGGGGAGCTGTTTTTT
>TRBV20-1|TRBJ2-7|.|.
CSAVGFYEQYF
TGCAGTGCTGTCGGATTCTACGAGCAGTACTTC
>TRBV6-4|TRBJ2-7|.|.
CASSPSDSGAYEQYF
TGTGCCAGCAGCCCCTCGGACTCCGGGGCCTACGAGCAGTACTTC
>TRBV5-1|TRBJ2-3|.|many
CASGQEYTDTQYF
TGCGCCAGCGGCCAGGAGTACACAGATACGCAGTATTTT
>TRBV5-1|TRBJ2-7|.|few
CASRAVDYEQYF
TGCGCCAGTCGGGCCGTTGACTACGAGCAGTACTTC
>TRBV11-2|TRBJ1-1|.|.
CASSSASRGNTEAFF
TGTGCCAGCAGCTCCGCTTCCCGAGGGAACACTGAAGCTTTCTTT
>TRBV9|TRBJ1-3|TRBD1|.
CASSAETGFEGNTIYF
TGTGCCAGCAGCGCGGAGACAGGGTTCGAGGGAAACACCATATATTTT
>TRBV12-3/TRBV12-4|TRBJ2-1|TRBD2|few
CASSLGLAGEYNEQFF
TGTGCCAGCAGTTTAGGGCTAGCGGGAGAATACAATGAGCAGTTCTTC
>TRBV5-1|TRBJ2-1|.|.
CASRVEEGSYNEQFF
TGCGCCAGCAGAGTCGAGGAGGGCTCCTACAATGAGCAGTTCTTC
>TRBV6-5|TRBJ2-6|TRBD1|.
CASSSASRGNTGANVMTF
TGTGCCAGCAGTTCGGCATCCAGGGGGAACACTGGGGCCAACGTCATGACTTTC
>TRBV28|TRBJ2-7|.|.
CASSFLSSGAAYEQYF
TGTGCCAGCAGTTTCCTGTCATCAGGGGCTGCCTACGAGCAGTACTTC
>TRBV4-3|TRBJ1-6|.|.
CASGQVWGANSPLHF
TGCGCCAGCGGACAAGTATGGGGGGCGAATTCACCCCTCCACTTT
>TRBV27|TRBJ1-1|.|.
CASSLSPGAEAFF
TGTGCCAGCAGTTTATCGCCAGGGGCTGAAGCTTTCTTT
>TRBV28|TRBJ2-2|.|.
CASSLSRGGTNTGELFF
TGTGCCAGCAGTTTATCCAGGGGCGGTACGAACACCGGGGAGCTGTTTTTT
>TRBV7-9|TRBJ1-1|TRBD1|.
CASSQTGTPQNTEAFF
TGTGCCAGCAGCCAGACAGGGACCCCCCAAAACACTGAAGCTTTCTTT
>TRBV20-1|TRBJ2-5|TRBD1|few
CSANYWTGKVETQYF
TGCAGTGCTAATTACTGGACAGGGAAGGTGGAGACCCAGTACTTC
>TRBV20-1|TRBJ1-6|TRBD1|.
CSARKGASNSPLHF
TGCAGTGCTAGAAAGGGGGCGAGTAATTCACCCCTCCACTTT
>TRBV2|TRBJ1-5|.|.
CASSEMGGDQPQHF
TGTGCCAGCAGTGAAATGGGAGGGGATCAGCCCCAGCATTTT
>TRBV5-1|TRBJ2-1|.|many
CASSSPQENRIEQFF
TGCGCCAGCAGCTCGCCACAGGAGAATCGTATTGAGCAGTTCTTC
>TRBV11-2|TRBJ2-5|TRBD2|.
CASSLTSGGPEETQYF
TGTGCCAGCAGCTTAACTAGCGGGGGGCCGGAGGAGACCCAGTACTTC
>TRBV7-9|TRBJ1-6|.|few
CASSPVEGNSPLHF
TGTGCCAGCAGCCCCGTCGAGGGGAATTCACCCCTCCACTTT
>TRBV24-1|TRBJ2-1|TRBD2|many
CATSAAGGPYNEQFF
TGTGCCACCAGTGCCGCGGGGGGTCCCTACAATGAGCAGTTCTTC
>TRBV5-1|TRBJ2-5|TRBD1|.
CASTTGQGRETQYF
TGCGCCAGCACCACAGGACAGGGACGAGAGACCCAGTACTTC
>TRBV6-2/TRBV6-3|TRBJ2-5|.|.
CASSYVGSPETQYF
TGTGCCAGCAGTTACGTGGGGAGTCCAGAGACCCAGTACTTC
>TRBV10-2|TRBJ2-3|TRBD2|many
CASIPGGGTDTQYF
TGCGCCAGCATCCCGGGGGGGGGCACAGATACGCAGTATTTT
>TRBV5-1|TRBJ2-7|.|many
CASSLALRPSEQYF
TGCGCCAGCAGCTTGGCCTTACGCCCAAGCGAGCAGTACTTC
>TRBV6-1|TRBJ1-6|.|few
CASIEEVSYNSPLHF
TGTGCCAGCATTGAGGAGGTTTCCTATAATTCACCCCTCCACTTT
>TRBV12-3/TRBV12-4|TRBJ1-1|.|.
CASTMGTDGTAFF
TGTGCCAGCACCATGGGGACCGACGGAACGGCTTTCTTT
>TRBV20-1|TRBJ2-3|.|.
CRASRGSTDTQYF
TGCAGGGCAAGCCGGGGGTCCACAGATACGCAGTATTTT
>TRBV5-5|TRBJ2-3|.|many
CASSLGQVTDTQYF
TGTGCCAGCAGCTTGGGACAAGTTACAGATACGCAGTATTTT
>TRBV11-2|TRBJ1-1|.|many
CASSLQGLGTEAFF
TGTGCCAGCAGCTTACAGGGGTTGGGCACTGAAGCTTTCTTT
>TRBV18|TRBJ2-1|.|once
CASSLGVNLYNEQFF
TGTGCCAGCTCACTGGGGGTAAACCTCTACAATGAGCAGTTCTTC
>TRBV10-3|TRBJ2-2|.|few
CAISDLQKTGELFF
TGTGCCATCAGTGACCTACAGAAAACCGGGGAGCTGTTTTTT
>TRBV11-3|TRBJ2-2|TRBD1|.
CASSQTGAINTGELFF
TGTGCCAGCAGCCAGACAGGGGCGATAAACACCGGGGAGCTGTTTTTT
>TRBV12-3/TRBV12-4|TRBJ2-7|.|once
CASSLAPRAYEQYF
TGTGCCAGCAGTTTAGCGCCCAGGGCCTACGAGCAGTACTTC
>TRBV12-3/TRBV12-4|TRBJ2-5|.|once
CASSFGENAPETQYF
TGTGCCAGCAGTTTTGGGGAAAATGCCCCGGAGACCCAGTACTTC